These 26 T cell receptor beta chains were all obtained from the same sample, sequenced in a study of T-cell memory formation after mild COVID-19 (dated by TCRdb to the early 2020s). Library method: 5' RACE. The listed sequencing device is Illumina NovaSeq 6000. TCRdb trimmed public reads at Q25 via fastp, called clones via MiXCR and kept in-frame beta chains. Rows with one shared CDR3 protein collapse into an entry with the most common genes and DNA. The sample data list 110,000 to 150,000 distinct CDR3 sequences, and 11% to 15% of these were observed just once. The ten top clones hold around 30% of the sample. Sequencing used PBMCs or a T cell subset sorted from them (not recorded which). These receptors were obtained from an adult woman who had mild COVID-19 (a few samples of this study predate the infection). The sample titles of this study are shuffled in the database, so cell type and time point are left out; the donor was told from shared clones.

There are a few counts of this clonotype. The chain links TRBV5-1 to TRBJ2-1; D is undetermined. Deletions cut 1 base from V and 4 bases from J, with 24 bases between. This CDR3 spans 19 amino acids. Germline V lookup: CDR1 SGHRS, CDR2 YFSETQ. The CDR3 loop reads CASSLILVDGHDLYNEQFF. CDR3 sequence (DNA): TGCGCCAGCAGCTTGATTCTCGTAGATGGGCATGATTTGTACAATGAGCAGTTCTTC.

CDR3 loop: CASSWAGTNEKLFF. For the CDR3, the DNA is TGTGCCAGCAGTTGGGCAGGGACTAATGAAAAACTGTTTTTT. The chain carries TRBV12-3 or TRBV12-4 and TRBJ1-4, with D possibly TRBD1 on 5 matching bases. The CDR3 totals 14 residues. V was clipped by 4 bases and J by 2 bases, with 8 bases between them.

On this clonotype itself: The junction and the germline gene differ at one end; a read error may be behind it. This rearrangement joins TRBV9 to TRBJ2-7; the match to TRBD1 covers 9 bases. Germline V gene data show CDR1 as SGDLS and CDR2 as YYNGEE. CDR3 length equals 17 residues. The CDR3 DNA sequence: TGTGCCAGCAGCACCCGTGGCGGGACAGGGCCCTCCAACGAGCAGTACTTC. Protein sequence: CASSTRGGTGPSNEQYF.

About this clonotype itself: The germline gene is not matched at one end of the junction; a read error may be the cause. The genes are TRBV15 and TRBJ2-7, with D unresolved. Germline V lookup: CDR1 LNHNV, CDR2 YYDKDF (reference sequence). This CDR3 is 14 amino acids long. CDR3 residues: CANSRVVTSYEQYF. In nucleotides, the CDR3 is TGTGCCAACAGCAGAGTAGTTACGTCCTACGAGCAGTACTTC.

This clonotype was found a few times. Germline and junction disagree at one end, which may indicate a read error. The V call is TRBV7-9, the J call TRBJ2-7; D gene uncertain. The CDR3 covers 14 residues. Germline V lookup: CDR1 SEHNR, CDR2 FQNEAQ (reference sequence). CDR3 in amino acids: CASSFVGVSDEQYF. CDR3 coding DNA: TGTGCCAGCAGCTTCGTAGGCGTCTCCGACGAGCAGTACTTC.

The sample holds a few counts of this clonotype. This rearrangement joins TRBV5-5 to TRBJ2-7; 8 bases fit TRBD1. CDR3 length: 14 amino acids. V lost 1 base to trimming and J lost 2 bases; unmatched junction nucleotides: 2. Germline V lookup: CDR1 SGHKS, CDR2 YYEKEE (reference sequence). Written as DNA, the CDR3 is TGTGCCAGCAGCTTGTGGACAGGGACCTACGAGCAGTACTTC. It yields the protein CASSLWTGTYEQYF.

The genes are TRBV14 and TRBJ1-2, with a weak D call TRBD1 (5 bases). The length of the CDR3 is 16 residues. Trimming removed 2 bases from V and 2 bases from J, with 15 bases in between. Germline loops: CDR1 SGHDN, CDR2 FVKESK. CDR3 sequence (DNA): TGTGCCAGCAGCCAATGGGGGACCTTCTGGAACTATGGCTACACCTTC. Translating it yields CASSQWGTFWNYGYTF.

This chain connects TRBV6-5 to TRBJ2-1, with D uncertain. This CDR3 has 15 amino acids. CDR1 and CDR2 (germline): MNHEY, SVGAGI. V was shortened by 5 bases and J by 6 bases, with 17 bases between the two germline ends. DNA of the CDR3: TGTGCCAGCAGTGAGGACGAAGACTCTACCAATGAGCAGTTCTTC. It encodes CASSEDEDSTNEQFF.

A few counts support this clonotype. The CDR3 bases are TGCAGTGCCAAAGACAGGGGGTCGAATGAGCAGTTCTTC. It encodes CSAKDRGSNEQFF. V is TRBV20-1 and J is TRBJ2-1; 9 nucleotides match TRBD1. V lost 6 bases and J lost 7; bases outside the gene matches: 7. This CDR3 has 13 amino acids. Germline V gives CDR1 DFQATT, CDR2 SNEGSKA (reference sequence).

This clonotype was seen only a few times. The rearrangement joins TRBV15 to TRBJ2-5; D remains ambiguous. Per the germline V gene, CDR1 is LNHNV and CDR2 is YYDKDF (reference sequence). This CDR3 is built from 13 residues. The germline V and J ends were trimmed by 5 bases and 4 bases, with 11 bases remaining between them. CDR3 sequence: CATSEQKVETQYF. The CDR3 nucleotides read TGTGCCACCAGCGAACAAAAAGTAGAGACCCAGTACTTC.

V gene TRBV2 combines with J gene TRBJ2-7; the D is unclear. The V end lost 9 bases, the J end lost 0 bases, and 9 bases lay between the germline ends. The CDR3 covers 12 residues. The germline V gene encodes CDR1 SNHLY and CDR2 FYNNEI. The CDR3 bases are TGTGCCAGTACAGAGAGCTCCTACGAGCAGTACTTC. This gives the protein CASTESSYEQYF.

The chain is built from TRBV12-3 or TRBV12-4 and TRBJ1-5, with no clear D. Trimming shortened V by 2 bases and J by 7 bases, and 9 bases separated the two germline ends. The length of the CDR3 is 13 residues. In DNA form, the CDR3 reads TGTGCCAGCAGTTTACAAGATGGCCAGCCCCAGCATTTT. It translates to CASSLQDGQPQHF.

This clonotype was counted only a few times. This sequence joins TRBV11-3 and TRBJ2-1; tentative D call: TRBD2 (5 bases). V was pared by 5 bases and J by 10 bases, with 24 bases between. In germline, CDR1 is SGHNT, CDR2 YENEEA. This CDR3 comprises 16 residues. CDR3 residues: CASSPLPRETGGEQFF. The CDR3 nucleotides read TGTGCCAGCAGCCCATTGCCACGGGAAACGGGCGGGGAGCAGTTCTTC. The variable domain in full, with the rest retrieved from reference TRBV11-3 and TRBJ2-1, is EAGVVQSPRYKIIEKKQPVAFWCNPISGHNTLYWYLQNLGQGPELLIRYENEEAVDDSQLPKDRFSAERLKGVDSTLKIQPAELGDSAVYLCASSPLPRETGGEQFFGPGTRLTVL.

This chain uses TRBV7-2 with TRBJ2-1; TRBD2 might be the D (7 bases). V lost 5 bases to trimming and J lost 5 bases, with 22 bases between them. Germline CDR1 is SGHTA and CDR2 is FQGNSA. CDR3 length equals 17 residues. The CDR3 is CASSLPRGAPGDNEQFF. The CDR3, as DNA: TGTGCCAGCAGCCTCCCCCGGGGGGCACCGGGGGACAATGAGCAGTTCTTC.

This sequence joins TRBV9 and TRBJ2-7, with 11 bases lining up with TRBD2. Per germline, CDR1 SGDLS and CDR2 YYNGEE. V was pared by 3 bases and J by 0 bases, with 2 bases of the junction left unmatched. There are 15 residues in the CDR3. CDR3: CASSASGGSSYEQYF. As DNA, the CDR3 is TGTGCCAGCAGCGCTAGCGGGGGGTCCTCCTACGAGCAGTACTTC.

A single count supports this clonotype. V is TRBV4-3 and J is TRBJ2-7; possible D gene TRBD1, 7 bases. In germline, CDR1 is LGHNA, CDR2 YSLEER. The CDR3 spans 17 residues. The ends were cut back, 1 base at V and 7 bases at J, with 23 bases in the middle. CDR3 nucleotides: TGCGCCAGCAGCCAAGCAGGGGGGACGCATTCGTACGAGGAGCAGTACTTC. Amino acids: CASSQAGGTHSYEEQYF.

A few counts support this clonotype. The rearrangement joins TRBV4-1 to TRBJ2-7; 10 nucleotides align to TRBD1. The germline CDR1 and CDR2 sequences are MGHRA and YSYEKL. The CDR3 sequence is 14 residues long. V lost 3 bases to trimming and J lost 4 bases; unmatched junction nucleotides: 3. The CDR3 coding sequence is TGCGCCAGCAGCCAGGGACAGGGGTGGTACGAGCAGTACTTC. The encoded protein is CASSQGQGWYEQYF.

The chain has TRBV7-9 and TRBJ2-3; 7 bases line up with TRBD1. CDR3 length: 17 residues. CDR1 and CDR2 (germline): SEHNR, FQNEAQ (reference sequence). Trimming cost V 5 bases and J 0 bases; bases outside gene matches: 11. The CDR3 protein is CASSQPSTGASTDTQYF. DNA for the CDR3: TGTGCCAGCAGCCAGCCGAGTACAGGGGCTAGCACAGATACGCAGTATTTT.

This sequence joins TRBV30 and TRBJ2-7; 9 nucleotides align to TRBD1. Per germline, CDR1 GTSNPN and CDR2 SVGIG (reference sequence). The CDR3 loop spans 16 amino acids. V dropped 0 bases and J dropped 4; count of bases not matched to a gene: 10. This CDR3 reads CAWSVSVDRGLYEQYF. The CDR3 nucleotides read TGTGCCTGGAGTGTTTCTGTGGACAGGGGATTATACGAGCAGTACTTC.

There are many counts of this clonotype. At one of its ends the junction is not consistent with the germline gene, which may arise from a read error. The chain combines TRBV5-6 with TRBJ2-1; 14 bases map to TRBD2. CDR1 and CDR2 (germline): SGHDT, YYEEEE. This CDR3 contains 15 residues. CDR3 bases: TGCGCCAGCAGCAGCGGGACTAGCGGGAGTAATGAGCAGTTCTTC. Amino acid sequence: CASSSGTSGSNEQFF.

This clonotype was recorded at least ten times. The chain employs TRBV12-3 or TRBV12-4 and TRBJ2-1; 10 positions agree with TRBD2. This CDR3 has 15 residues. Trimming cost V 5 bases and J 2 bases; bases outside gene matches: 3. The CDR3 DNA sequence: TGTGCCAGCAGTGGAGCGGGAGGGGCCTACAATGAGCAGTTCTTC. Protein: CASSGAGGAYNEQFF.

This sequence joins TRBV9 and TRBJ2-5; perhaps TRBD2 as D (5 bases). Trimming removed 4 bases from V and 5 bases from J, with 15 bases in between. Germline V gene sequence: CDR1 SGDLS, CDR2 YYNGEE. The CDR3 loop spans 14 amino acids. The DNA of the CDR3 is TGTGCCAGCAGCCCGGGTACGGGGTCCGAGACCCAGTACTTC. Translated: CASSPGTGSETQYF.

This chain connects TRBV12-3 or TRBV12-4 to TRBJ2-1, with unresolved D. The V gene lost 4 bases and the J gene lost 3 bases, with 13 bases spanning the gap. The CDR3 has 15 residues. The CDR3 region is CASSWSDQVYNEQFF. The DNA of the CDR3 is TGTGCCAGCAGTTGGAGCGACCAGGTCTACAATGAGCAGTTCTTC.

The chain carries TRBV7-6 and TRBJ2-5, with D perhaps matching TRBD2 (6 bases). The germline V gene has CDR1 SGHVS and CDR2 FNYEAQ. Trimming removed 0 bases from V and 4 bases from J, with 9 bases in between. The CDR3 is 14 residues long. The CDR3 DNA sequence: TGTGCCAGCAGCTTAGCTTACGGGAGAGAGACCCAGTACTTC. It encodes CASSLAYGRETQYF.

There are a few counts of this clonotype. This chain connects TRBV29-1 to TRBJ2-7; D is perhaps TRBD1 or TRBD2 (6 bases each). The length of the CDR3 is 16 residues. CDR1 is SQVTM, CDR2 ANQGSEA, per germline. V was clipped by 0 bases and J by 2 bases, with 17 bases between them. The CDR3 loop is CSVEDLQQGGTYEQYF. CDR3 coding DNA: TGCAGCGTTGAAGATCTTCAACAGGGAGGCACCTACGAGCAGTACTTC.

In this sample, this clonotype turned up a few times. The chain uses TRBV9 and TRBJ2-7, with D tentatively TRBD2 (7 bases). The CDR3 covers 16 residues. The V end lost 3 bases, the J end lost 5 bases, and 21 bases lay between the germline ends. From germline, CDR1 is SGDLS and CDR2 YYNGEE. The CDR3 DNA sequence: TGTGCCAGCAGCGAATACAATTGGGAGGGGGTCCACGAGCAGTACTTC. It translates to CASSEYNWEGVHEQYF.